This TCR beta chain appears in the sequencing data of a study of CD8+ T cells in alopecia areata. With regard to this clone: Its antigen is currently unknown.

The study's findings and limits: Both scalp clonality and the expanded CD8+ clones among the top 100 showed a significant decrease with tofacitinib. Normal scalp had lower clonality than lesional scalp, with alopecia totalis/universalis lesions showing this most strongly.

Sequencing relied on a cDNA template that was reverse transcribed from extracted RNA. Data came from immunoSEQ multiplex PCR; TCRdb stores just in-frame clones and leaves some out. This table holds roughly 200,000 clones, about 53% found once. Looked up from germline, CDR1 is MNHNY and CDR2 is SVGAGI (reference sequence). The CDR3 runs 13 residues. V lost 2 bases and J 4 bases, leaving 6 bases between the germline ends. The sample's treatment: oral pan-JAK inhibitor, 5-10 mg twice daily. Patients with alopecia areata provided lesional scalp punch biopsies as well as peripheral blood. From PBMCs, CD4+ and CD8+ T cells were sorted.

The material was CD8+ T cells sorted from blood, obtained at week 24, from a patient treated with tofacitinib. This sequence was found in a human donor with alopecia areata. This chain connects TRBV6-6 to TRBJ1-5; D unclear. The CDR3 DNA sequence: TGTGCCAGCAGTTACGGCTTAAATCAGCCCCAGCATTTT. Encoded protein: CASSYGLNQPQHF.